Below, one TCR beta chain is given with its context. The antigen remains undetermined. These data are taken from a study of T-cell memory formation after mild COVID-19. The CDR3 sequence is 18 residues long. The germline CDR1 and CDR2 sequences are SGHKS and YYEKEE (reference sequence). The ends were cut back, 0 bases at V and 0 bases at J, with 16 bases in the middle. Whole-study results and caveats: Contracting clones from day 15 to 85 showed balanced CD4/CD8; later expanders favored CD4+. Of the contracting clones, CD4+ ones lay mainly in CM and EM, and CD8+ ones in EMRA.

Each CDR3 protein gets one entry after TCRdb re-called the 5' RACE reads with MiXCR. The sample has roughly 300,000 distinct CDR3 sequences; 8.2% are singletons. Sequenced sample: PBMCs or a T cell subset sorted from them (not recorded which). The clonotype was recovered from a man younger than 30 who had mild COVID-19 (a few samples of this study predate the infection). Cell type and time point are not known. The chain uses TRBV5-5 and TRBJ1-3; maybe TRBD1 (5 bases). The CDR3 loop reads CASSLGPRGPSSGNTIYF. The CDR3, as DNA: TGTGCCAGCAGCTTGGGGCCAAGGGGCCCCAGCTCTGGAAACACCATATATTTT.